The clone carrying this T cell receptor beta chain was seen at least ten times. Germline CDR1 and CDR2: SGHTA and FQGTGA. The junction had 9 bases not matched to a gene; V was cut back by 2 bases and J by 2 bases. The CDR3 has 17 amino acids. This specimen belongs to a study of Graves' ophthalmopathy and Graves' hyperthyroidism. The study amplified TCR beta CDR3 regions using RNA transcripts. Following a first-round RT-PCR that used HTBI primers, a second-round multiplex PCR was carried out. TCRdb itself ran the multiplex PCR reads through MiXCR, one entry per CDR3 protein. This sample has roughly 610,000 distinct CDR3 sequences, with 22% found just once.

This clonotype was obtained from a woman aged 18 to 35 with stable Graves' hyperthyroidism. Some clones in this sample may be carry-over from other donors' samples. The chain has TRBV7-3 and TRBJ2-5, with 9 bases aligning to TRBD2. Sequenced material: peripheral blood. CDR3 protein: CASSLGAASGNQETQYF. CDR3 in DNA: TGTGCCAGCAGCTTAGGGGCGGCTAGCGGGAATCAAGAGACCCAGTACTTC.